The 22 T cell receptor beta chains given below trace back to one sample, sequenced in a study of T cells after yellow fever vaccination. MiXCR, run by TCRdb on the 5' RACE reads, gives a single entry per CDR3 protein. The sample lists about 340,000 distinct CDR3 sequences; more than 8.5% were seen once. The sequenced sample was PBMCs, obtained on the day of the first yellow fever vaccination. These receptors came from a man between 18 and 35 years old who received the YFV17D yellow fever vaccine.

This clonotype came up many times. This chain links TRBV5-1 with TRBJ2-3; 7 bases map to TRBD1. With V trimmed by 5 bases and J by 4 bases, 7 bases remained unmatched. Germline loops: CDR1 SGHRS, CDR2 YFSETQ. This CDR3 contains 14 residues. The CDR3 loop is CASSLGQDADTQYF. For the CDR3, the DNA is TGCGCCAGCAGTCTTGGACAGGATGCAGATACGCAGTATTTT.

The sample holds a few counts of this clonotype. J is TRBJ2-7 and V is TRBV5-6; 7 bases fit TRBD1. CDR1 and CDR2 (germline): SGHDT, YYEEEE. Trimming took 0 bases from V and 4 from J; bases not matched to a gene: 13. The CDR3 sequence is 17 residues long. The CDR3 region is CASSLASDRQGRYEQYV. The CDR3 DNA sequence: TGTGCCAGCAGCTTGGCTTCCGACCGACAGGGTCGGTACGAGCAGTACGTC.

The chain recombines TRBV6-4 with TRBJ1-2; D uncertain. Trimming stripped 2 bases from V and 6 bases from J, with 7 bases between. Germline V lookup: CDR1 MRHNA, CDR2 SNTAGT. CDR3 size: 12 residues. The DNA of the CDR3 is TGTGCCAGCAGTGACCCCCGGGATGGCTACACCTTC. This translates into CASSDPRDGYTF.

The chain is built from TRBV7-8 and TRBJ1-1; possibly TRBD1 for D (5 bases). V was pared by 0 bases and J by 6 bases, with 20 bases between. Germline assignment: CDR1 SGHVS and CDR2 FQNEAQ. The length of the CDR3 is 17 residues. CDR3 coding DNA: TGTGCCAGCAGCTTAGCGGCCCTGGCAGGGCAATCGGCTGAAGCTTTCTTT. This encodes CASSLAALAGQSAEAFF.

At least ten counts were recorded for this clonotype. V and J are TRBV7-2 and TRBJ1-5; a weak D match, TRBD1 (5 bases). V gave up 4 bases and J gave up 0 bases, with 10 bases separating them. This CDR3 is 15 amino acids long. Germline lookup yields CDR1 SGHTA and CDR2 FQGNSA. DNA for the CDR3: TGTGCCAGCAGCTCAAGGGGATATAGCAATCAGCCCCAGCATTTT. Protein sequence: CASSSRGYSNQPQHF.

The J gene is TRBJ2-3, the V gene TRBV7-2; 10 bases are a match to TRBD2. Per the germline V gene, CDR1 is SGHTA and CDR2 is FQGNSA. The V segment lost 3 bases and the J segment 8 bases; nucleotides outside the gene matches: 8. The CDR3 consists of 15 residues. CDR3 amino acids: CASSFGSGGAGTQYF. As DNA, the CDR3 is TGTGCCAGCAGCTTCGGCAGCGGGGGGGCCGGTACGCAGTATTTT.

The chain has TRBV7-2 and TRBJ2-3; D possibly corresponds to TRBD2 (6 bases). V lost 5 bases, J lost 8 bases, and 20 bases lay in between. From germline, CDR1 is SGHTA and CDR2 FQGNSA. The CDR3 spans 15 residues. The CDR3 spells CASSHGGLKGGTQYF. The CDR3 DNA is TGTGCCAGCAGCCACGGAGGACTAAAAGGTGGTACGCAGTATTTT.

In this sample, this clonotype turned up a few times. This chain links TRBV4-3 with TRBJ2-7, with D possibly being TRBD1 (6 bases). The germline gives CDR1 LGHNA, CDR2 YSLEER. Trimming cost V 4 bases and J 2 bases, with 15 bases left between them. CDR3 size: 15 residues. CDR3 in DNA: TGCGCCAGCAGCCCCTCAACGACAGGCGCCTACGAGCAGTACTTC. Its translation: CASSPSTTGAYEQYF.

In its sample, this clonotype was seen many times. The rearrangement links TRBV18 to TRBJ1-3; D unclear. Trimming took 3 bases from V and 0 from J, leaving 12 bases between them. Germline loops: CDR1 KGHSH, CDR2 LQKENI. This CDR3 is 16 amino acids long. This CDR3 is CASSPGTAFSGNTIYF. CDR3 DNA sequence: TGTGCCAGCTCACCGGGTACAGCGTTCTCTGGAAACACCATATATTTT.

The V call is TRBV12-3 or TRBV12-4, the J call TRBJ1-5; TRBD1 aligns across 8 bases. This CDR3 region has 18 residues. V was clipped by 1 base and J by 2 bases; unmatched bases: 10. This CDR3 reads CASSLGQGANLRNQPQHF. The CDR3 bases are TGTGCCAGCAGTTTAGGGCAGGGGGCTAACTTGCGCAATCAGCCCCAGCATTTT.

This clonotype occurred a few times. The rearrangement joins TRBV4-1 to TRBJ2-3; D may match TRBD1 or TRBD2 (6 bases each). The CDR3 has 15 amino acids. The germline V and J ends were trimmed by 4 bases and 0 bases, with 11 bases remaining between them. Germline V CDR1 and CDR2: MGHRA, YSYEKL. This CDR3 is CASSPPGGSTDTQYF. The CDR3 nucleotides read TGCGCCAGCAGCCCCCCCGGGGGCAGCACAGATACGCAGTATTTT.

This clonotype was seen more than once but under ten times. The chain recombines TRBV12-3 or TRBV12-4 with TRBJ2-3, with TRBD2 matching 11 bases. Unmatched junction bases numbered 14, after V lost 6 bases and J lost 0 bases. The CDR3 runs to 19 residues. CDR3 loop: CASSPARGTSGISTDTQYF. CDR3 in DNA: TGTGCCAGCAGCCCAGCTAGGGGGACTAGCGGCATTAGCACAGATACGCAGTATTTT.

This chain connects TRBV4-3 to TRBJ1-5; D call uncertain. The CDR3 runs to 15 residues. Trimming shortened V by 0 bases and J by 2 bases, and 8 bases separated the two germline ends. Germline CDR1 and CDR2: LGHNA and YSLEER. In DNA, the CDR3 is TGCGCCAGCAGCCAAGACTCCCTCCGCAATCAGCCCCAGCATTTT. This sequence encodes CASSQDSLRNQPQHF.

This clonotype was seen at least ten times. V gene TRBV6-1 combines with J gene TRBJ2-1; D not certain. The CDR3 has 16 amino acids. V was pared by 5 bases and J by 2 bases, with 16 bases between. Per the germline V gene, CDR1 is MNHNS and CDR2 is SASEGT. The DNA of the CDR3 is TGTGCCAGCAGTATCGTTCAGCCCGAAACCTACAATGAGCAGTTCTTC. It translates to CASSIVQPETYNEQFF.

This clonotype has ten or more counts. Because it lacks the conserved phenylalanine or tryptophan at the end, this CDR3 is likely a read error. The DNA is left out, because the CDR3 cannot be placed on it with certainty; the CDR3 is given as TCRdb lists it. The chain carries TRBV6-6 and TRBJ1-2. The length of the CDR3 is 12 amino acids, counting both ends. Germline V lookup: CDR1 MNHNY, CDR2 SVGAGI (reference sequence). The CDR3 loop is CASSYSINLLIL.

This chain uses TRBV7-2 with TRBJ2-3; 14 bases are a match to TRBD2. CDR1 and CDR2 from the germline V gene are SGHTA and FQGNSA. Losses at the gene ends were 2 bases for V and 6 bases for J; bases not matched to a gene: 7. The CDR3 has 17 residues. CDR3 in amino acids: CASSLLGLAGGLDTQYF. CDR3 coding DNA: TGTGCCAGCAGCTTACTAGGACTAGCGGGGGGCCTTGATACGCAGTATTTT.

This chain's CDR3 is CSARAPDTYQETQYF. The CDR3 DNA sequence: TGCAGTGCTAGAGCTCCAGATACGTACCAAGAGACCCAGTACTTC. The chain joins TRBV20-1 to TRBJ2-5, with unresolved D. The CDR3 is 15 residues long. Looked up from germline, CDR1 is DFQATT and CDR2 is SNEGSKA (reference sequence). Trimming left V 1 base short and J 0 bases short, with 12 bases between.

There are many counts of this clonotype. The J gene is TRBJ2-2, the V gene TRBV7-9; TRBD2 aligns across 8 bases. The CDR3 has 16 amino acids. V lost 8 bases and J lost 3; bases outside the gene matches: 11. The germline gives CDR1 SEHNR, CDR2 FQNEAQ (reference sequence). DNA for the CDR3: TGTGCCAGCGGGGACGTCTCGGGAGGGGACACCGGGGAGCTGTTTTTT. Translated, it gives CASGDVSGGDTGELFF.

This chain uses TRBV7-2 with TRBJ2-6; 8 nucleotides agree with TRBD1. CDR3 size: 17 residues. Germline trimming cut 7 bases from V and 0 bases from J; bases unmatched to any gene: 8. Germline CDR1 and CDR2: SGHTA and FQGNSA. Written as DNA, the CDR3 is TGTGCCAGCACCGACAGGGGCGGACACTCTGGGGCCAACGTCCTGACTTTC. It codes for CASTDRGGHSGANVLTF.

In its sample, this clonotype was seen a few times. The V and J genes are TRBV5-5 and TRBJ1-4, with D uncertain. The length of the CDR3 is 13 residues. Trimming cost V 8 bases and J 0 bases, with 8 bases left between them. Germline V CDR1 and CDR2: SGHKS, YYEKEE (reference sequence). CDR3 region: CASRPATNEKLFF. The CDR3 coding sequence is TGTGCCAGTCGCCCGGCAACTAATGAAAAACTGTTTTTT. The variable domain in full, with the rest retrieved from reference TRBV5-5 and TRBJ1-4, is DAGVTQSPTHLIKTRGQQVTLRCSPISGHKSVSWYQQVLGQGPQFIFQYYEKEERGRGNFPDRFSARQFPNYSSELNVNALLLGDSALYLCASRPATNEKLFFGSGTQLSVL.

This chain connects TRBV6-6 to TRBJ2-7; D is ambiguous. Trimming pared 0 bases from V and 3 bases from J, leaving 3 bases between. The germline gives CDR1 MNHNY, CDR2 SVGAGI (reference sequence). The CDR3 has 12 amino acids. The CDR3 protein is CASSYSDYEQYF. Written as DNA, the CDR3 is TGTGCCAGCAGTTACTCGGACTACGAGCAGTACTTC.

The chain combines TRBV5-1 with TRBJ2-7; perhaps D is TRBD1 or TRBD2 (6 bases each). CDR3 length: 19 amino acids. The germline V and J ends were trimmed by 0 bases and 2 bases, with 24 bases remaining between them. The germline V gene has CDR1 SGHRS and CDR2 YFSETQ. CDR3 amino acids: CASSLDLGRRGMTPYEQYF. As DNA, the CDR3 is TGCGCCAGCAGCTTGGATCTCGGCAGGAGGGGGATGACCCCCTACGAGCAGTACTTC.